Here is one T cell receptor (beta chain) with its context. Antigen specificity is unknown. The study pooled second doses at about 4 or about 12 weeks. Here immunoSEQ multiplex PCR was the method, and the copy in TCRdb shows in-frame clones only, minus some. The sample lists 150,000 to 160,000 clones; more than 90% were seen once. The source of the sample is a study of T cell responses to AZD1222 COVID-19 vaccine. Between the trimmed V and J ends, which lost 2 bases and 8 bases, there was a span of 19 bases. The CDR3 loop spans 15 amino acids. Germline V lookup: CDR1 SQVTM, CDR2 ANQGSEA. General study results and limits: Vaccination with two AZD1222 doses was followed by a rise in Spike-specific TCR breadth and depth.

J is TRBJ2-1 and V is TRBV29-1, with D tentatively TRBD1 or TRBD2 (5 bases each). Specimen: peripheral blood, collected 28 days after the second AZD1222 dose. This receptor was identified in an adult who received the AZD1222 COVID-19 vaccine. The DNA for the CDR3 is TGCAGCGTTGAAACTCATCTAGCAAGGGGAGATGAGCAGTTCTTC. This translates into CSVETHLARGDEQFF.